This TCR beta chain was observed in a study of cytomegalovirus exposure and HLA in healthy donors. Study background: Membership in the Caucasian-associated ancestry cluster was found for 81% of 398 genotyped donors.

PCR primers comprised 60 Vbeta and 13 Jbeta primers. Here immunoSEQ multiplex PCR was the method, and the copy in TCRdb shows in-frame clones only, minus some. The clone table shows around 140,000 clones, with the ten largest holding around 0.96%. Germline V gene data show CDR1 as SGDLS and CDR2 as YYNGEE. CDR3 size: 15 residues. The V and J ends lost 3 bases and 7 bases respectively, with 16 bases between them. The sample was PBMCs. The chain employs TRBV9 and TRBJ2-2, with D possibly being TRBD2 (6 bases). The sequence was collected from a male donor in good health and CMV-seronegative. The CDR3 reads CASSGRDGVYGELFF. In DNA form, the CDR3 reads TGTGCCAGCAGCGGGAGGGACGGCGTGTACGGGGAGCTGTTTTTT.